The T cell receptor beta chain under discussion was sequenced for a study of T cell responses to AZD1222 COVID-19 vaccine. Study-level points and caveats: Targets within unmutated variant regions were reportedly found for nearly half of spike-specific TCRs.

Only in-frame clones appear in the TCRdb table, and some are missing; sequencing was by immunoSEQ multiplex PCR. The sample has more than 60,000 clones, 85% seen once; the top ten hold roughly a fifth. Of note for this clone: Its antigen is not known.

CDR1 SEHNR and CDR2 FQNEAQ come from the germline V gene (reference sequence). V was trimmed by 4 bases and J by 1 base, leaving 13 bases between them. This CDR3 comprises 15 residues. The sequence came from an adult in good health. The sample was peripheral blood, taken on day 0 of AZD1222 vaccination. This sequence joins TRBV7-9 and TRBJ1-2, with D tentatively TRBD1 (5 bases). The CDR3 is CASSSDRTINYGYTF. Written as DNA, the CDR3 is TGTGCCAGCAGCTCCGACAGAACCATTAACTATGGCTACACCTTC. The complete variable domain, with remaining parts taken from reference TRBV7-9 and TRBJ1-2, reads DTGVSQNPRHKITKRGQNVTFRCDPISEHNRLYWYRQTLGQGPEFLTYFQNEAQLEKSRLLSDRFSAERPKGSFSTLEIQRTEQGDSAMYLCASSSDRTINYGYTFGSGTRLTVV.